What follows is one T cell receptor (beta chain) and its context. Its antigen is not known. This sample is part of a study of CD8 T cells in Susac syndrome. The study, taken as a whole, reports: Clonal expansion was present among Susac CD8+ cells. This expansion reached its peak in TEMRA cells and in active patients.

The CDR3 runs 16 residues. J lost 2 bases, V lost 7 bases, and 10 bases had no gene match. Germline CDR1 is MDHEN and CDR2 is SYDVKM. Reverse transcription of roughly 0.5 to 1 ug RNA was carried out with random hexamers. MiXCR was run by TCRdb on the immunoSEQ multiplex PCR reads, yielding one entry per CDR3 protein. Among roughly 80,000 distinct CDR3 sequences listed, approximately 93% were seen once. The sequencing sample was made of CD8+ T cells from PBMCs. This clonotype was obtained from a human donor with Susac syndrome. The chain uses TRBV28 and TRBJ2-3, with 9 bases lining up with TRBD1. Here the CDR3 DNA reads TGTGCCAGCAACCCGGGTCGGGACAGGGCCACAGATACGCAGTATTTT. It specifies CASNPGRDRATDTQYF.